This T cell receptor beta chain is drawn from a study of OX40 agonist ivuxolimab in advanced cancers. For the study at large: Every patient in dose escalation had hepatocellular carcinoma, melanoma, renal cell or head and neck cancer. Treatment received earlier with anti-PD-1, anti-PD-L1 or anti-CTLA-4 agents was allowed, and roughly 40% had some.

Study results and limitations: Among the lowest levels of clonal expansion were found in partial responders at 0.1-3.0 mg/kg. Among some nonresponders, normalized T-cell clonal expansion was also low.

In regard to this clone: The antigen is not known.

The ends lost 2 bases at V and 4 bases at J; junction bases unmatched: 5. The V gene's germline CDR1 is SGHDT and CDR2 YYEEEE. The CDR3 sequence is 14 residues long. TCRdb keeps only in-frame clones here, not all; method: immunoSEQ multiplex PCR. The table lists fewer than 45,000 clones, more than 70% of them singletons, with over 10% in the top ten. This specimen was CD4+ or CD8+ T cells sorted from blood, taken in a trial of the OX40 agonist ivuxolimab. The chain combines TRBV5-6 with TRBJ1-1, with TRBD1 matching over 7 bases. This clonotype was obtained from an adult with an advanced solid tumor such as melanoma, head and neck, liver or kidney cancer. CDR3 bases: TGTGCCAGCAGCTTCTCCCAGGGGGGCACTGAAGCTTTCTTT. Translated: CASSFSQGGTEAFF. Full variable domain (outside the CDR3, taken from reference TRBV5-6 and TRBJ1-1): DAGVTQSPTHLIKTRGQQVTLRCSPKSGHDTVSWYQQALGQGPQFIFQYYEEEERQRGNFPDRFSGHQFPNYSSELNVNALLLGDSALYLCASSFSQGGTEAFFGQGTRLTVV.